These T cell receptor beta chains were read from a single sample in a study of blood T cell repertoires in COVID-19. The table came from immunoSEQ multiplex PCR; TCRdb's copy has only in-frame clones and leaves some out. The sample has over 250,000 clones; around 87% are singletons. Sequencing used peripheral blood. The receptors were gathered from a woman aged 40 to 49 who had recovered from COVID-19. Both conserved end residues are part of each CDR3. The order of the fields is V gene, clone size, J gene, D gene, CDR3 DNA, CDR3 protein. D genes are given only for firm matches. Some rows have no size entry. The others give once, few or many, or a class for an expanded clone.

TRBV9	.	TRBJ2-1	.	TGTGCCAGCAGCGTAGGTTCAGGGCCATGGGTTGAGCAGTTCTTC	CASSVGSGPWVEQFF
TRBV3-1/TRBV3-2	.	TRBJ1-6	.	TGTGCCAGCAGCCAACGCGGGGGCTTTAATTCACCCCTCCACTTT	CASSQRGGFNSPLHF
TRBV6-1	.	TRBJ1-2	.	TGTGCCAGCAGTGAAAGCCGGGTTGCCTATGGCTACACCTTC	CASSESRVAYGYTF
TRBV27	.	TRBJ2-5	.	TGTGCCAGCAAAACGGGGTCACAAGAGACCCAGTACTTC	CASKTGSQETQYF
TRBV5-1	.	TRBJ1-2	TRBD1	TGCGCCAGCAGCTTGGAGGCAGGGGGTTCTAGTTATGGCTACACCTTC	CASSLEAGGSSYGYTF
TRBV20-1	.	TRBJ1-1	TRBD1	TGCAGTGCTAGTCGGGACAGTGAAGCTTTCTTT	CSASRDSEAFF
TRBV5-4	.	TRBJ1-4	TRBD1	TGTGCCAGCAGCCAGTACAGGGGAACTAATGAAAAACTGTTTTTT	CASSQYRGTNEKLFF
TRBV5-4	.	TRBJ2-1	TRBD2	TGTGCCAGCAGCATGGGAGGGCTAGCGGGGGCCCGGGGTGAGCAGTTCTTC	CASSMGGLAGARGEQFF
TRBV9	.	TRBJ2-7	.	TGTGCCAGCAGCGTAGCCCAGGGTTGGGGGGTCTACGAGCAGTACTTC	CASSVAQGWGVYEQYF
TRBV6-5	.	TRBJ1-1	.	TGTGCCAGTAAATGGTCCCTGGAGTACACTGAAGCTTTCTTT	CASKWSLEYTEAFF
TRBV15	.	TRBJ2-1	TRBD2	TGTGCCACCAGCAGGCTAGCGGGGGGTGTCAATGAGCAGTTCTTC	CATSRLAGGVNEQFF
TRBV5-6	.	TRBJ1-2	.	TGTGCCAGCAGCGCGGACATCGGCTATGGCTACACCTTC	CASSADIGYGYTF
TRBV25-1	.	TRBJ2-2	TRBD1	TGTGCCAGCAGTAGGGACAGGGGGCTAGCCGGGGAGCTGTTTTTT	CASSRDRGLAGELFF
TRBV5-4	.	TRBJ1-2	TRBD1	TGTGCCAGCAACTTTGGGGACAGGGTTGACTATGGCTACACCTTC	CASNFGDRVDYGYTF
TRBV14	.	TRBJ1-6	.	TGTGCCAGCAGCAGGGGCCTGAGCTCCTATAATTCACCCCTCCACTTT	CASSRGLSSYNSPLHF
TRBV28	.	TRBJ1-6	TRBD1	TGTGCCAGCAGTTTGACAGGGCCAGCCTATAATTCACCCCTCCACTTT	CASSLTGPAYNSPLHF
TRBV12-3/TRBV12-4	.	TRBJ1-5	.	TGTGCCAGCAATTGGGGGGGCAATCAGCCCCAGCATTTT	CASNWGGNQPQHF
TRBV5-1	.	TRBJ1-2	TRBD1	TGCGCCAGCAGGGCCGGGACAGGGGGCTCACTCGGCTATGGCTACACCTTC	CASRAGTGGSLGYGYTF
TRBV5-5	.	TRBJ2-7	.	TGTGCCAGCAGCTTGTTGGGGAGCGAGCAGTACTTC	CASSLLGSEQYF
TRBV19	.	TRBJ2-5	TRBD1	TGTGCCAGTACCACGACAGGGGGCGGGGAGACCCAGTACTTC	CASTTTGGGETQYF
TRBV14	.	TRBJ2-1	TRBD1	TGTGCCAGCAGCCCCCCCCCTGGGACAGGGACAAATGAGCAGTTCTTC	CASSPPPGTGTNEQFF
TRBV18	.	TRBJ2-4	TRBD1	TGTGCCAGCTCAGCATGGGACAGGGGCATTCAGTACTTC	CASSAWDRGIQYF
TRBV28	.	TRBJ2-7	.	TGTGCCAGCAGTCAAAACCCCGGGACTCACGAGCAGTACTTC	CASSQNPGTHEQYF
TRBV7-9	.	TRBJ2-2	.	TGTGCCAGCAGCCTCAACTTGAACACCGGGGAGCTGTTTTTT	CASSLNLNTGELFF
TRBV13	.	TRBJ2-5	TRBD1	TGTGCCAGCAGCTTAAGGGGACAGGTTGCGTGGGAGACCCAGTACTTC	CASSLRGQVAWETQYF
TRBV15	.	TRBJ2-2	.	TGTGCCACCAGCAGAGATCGAGGGAGTTCAATATCCGGGGAGCTGTTTTTT	CATSRDRGSSISGELFF
TRBV7-2	few	TRBJ1-2	TRBD1	TGTGCCAGCAGCTCCCGGGACAGGGGTTCTGGCTACACCTTC	CASSSRDRGSGYTF
TRBV29-1	.	TRBJ1-3	.	TGCAGCGTCGTGGTTGGAGTCACCATATATTTT	CSVVVGVTIYF
TRBV11-2	.	TRBJ2-7	TRBD1	TGTGCCAGCAACGGGGACAGCTACGAGCAGTACTTC	CASNGDSYEQYF
TRBV19	.	TRBJ1-1	.	TGTGCCAGTAGTATACCGGGGAACACTGAAGCTTTCTTT	CASSIPGNTEAFF
TRBV19	.	TRBJ1-1	.	TGTGCCAGTAGTGATCTAATGAGGGCCAACACTGAAGCTTTCTTT	CASSDLMRANTEAFF
TRBV18	.	TRBJ1-2	.	TGTGCCAGCTCACCACCGTCGGGGACTTATGGCTACACCTTC	CASSPPSGTYGYTF
TRBV7-6	few	TRBJ2-7	TRBD1	TGTGCCAGCAGCTCGAGGACAGGGTACAGCGACGAGCAGTACTTC	CASSSRTGYSDEQYF